This T cell receptor beta chain was recovered during a study of blood T cell repertoires in COVID-19. Study overall: PBMCs, B-cell-depleted T cells, or T cells provided the cDNA or gDNA that made up the material.

Germline loops: CDR1 SQVTM, CDR2 ANQGSEA. The ends lost 3 bases at V and 0 bases at J; junction bases unmatched: 11. CDR3 size: 17 residues. Participant age was roughly 18 to 90 years, and participants resided in about two dozen US areas. Participants had their cohort set by participant-reported clinical history. Methods used by the authors: Amplifying reference gene primers gave estimates of nucleated cell counts. Profiled with immunoSEQ multiplex PCR; TCRdb holds only in-frame clones, not every one. V and J calls and clone size come straight from that table; D and trimming were deduced from the DNA. This table has 120,000 to 150,000 clones, around 89% appearing once.

This receptor was identified in a woman aged 30 to 39 with acute COVID-19. Sequenced: PBMCs or T cells enriched from blood (not recorded which). This chain joins TRBV29-1 and TRBJ2-1, with 7 bases identical to TRBD2. CDR3 sequence reads: CSVEQAGTFYSYNEQFF. The CDR3 DNA is TGCAGCGTTGAGCAAGCGGGGACCTTCTACTCCTACAATGAGCAGTTCTTC.